This record concerns one T cell receptor (beta chain) sequence. From germline, CDR1 is MNHNS and CDR2 SASEGT. The CDR3 sequence is 18 residues long. J gave up 8 bases and V 1 base, and 15 bases lay outside the gene matches. This sample is part of a study of cytomegalovirus exposure and HLA in healthy donors. PCR was performed using 60 Vbeta and 13 Jbeta primers. Produced via immunoSEQ multiplex PCR; TCRdb's table is partial and in-frame only. This table holds 140,000 to 150,000 clones, about two thirds found once. The specimen sequenced was PBMCs. The chain uses TRBV6-1 and TRBJ2-1; TRBD2 matches 9 bases. The TCR originated in a man aged 35 to 55 in good health and CMV-seronegative. The CDR3 protein is CASSEDSPGLAGIHEQFF. The CDR3 bases are TGTGCCAGCAGTGAAGACAGTCCGGGACTAGCAGGTATTCATGAGCAGTTCTTC.